A selection of T cell receptor beta chains follows, all from one sample in a study of OX40 agonist ivuxolimab in advanced cancers. The table came from immunoSEQ multiplex PCR; TCRdb's copy has only in-frame clones and leaves some out. The data hold around 68,000 clones, with just over 85% observed a single time. Sequencing used CD4+ or CD8+ T cells sorted from blood, obtained in a trial of the OX40 agonist ivuxolimab. Receptors were obtained from an adult with an advanced solid tumor such as melanoma, head and neck, liver or kidney cancer. Each CDR3 is given with its conserved first and last residue. A D gene is named only where the DNA matches it firmly. Where a row states a size, it is once, few, many or the class of an expanded clone; other rows omit it.

TRBD2	.	TRBV29-1	TRBJ2-5	TGCAGCGTTGAGCTTCTAGCGGGAGCTGAGACCCAGTACTTC	CSVELLAGAETQYF
.	.	TRBV27	TRBJ2-3	TGTGCCAGCAGTTTATCGGCGGGATCAGATACGCAGTATTTT	CASSLSAGSDTQYF
TRBD2	.	TRBV5-1	TRBJ2-1	TGCGCCAGCAGCTTGGGACTAGCGGAGAATGAGCAGTTCTTC	CASSLGLAENEQFF
TRBD1	few	TRBV18	TRBJ1-6	TGTGCCACTACCGGGACAGAAAATTCACCCCTCCACTTT	CATTGTENSPLHF
TRBD1	.	TRBV4-1	TRBJ1-6	TGCGCCAGCAGCCAGGACAGGGAAGGTTCACCCCTCCACTTT	CASSQDREGSPLHF
.	.	TRBV23-1	TRBJ2-7	TGCGCCAGCAGTCAATCGGTCAGGGCCATTATCTTATATCCCTACGAGCAGTACTTC	CASSQSVRAIILYPYEQYF
.	.	TRBV15	TRBJ2-3	TGTGCCACCAGCAGAGATCCCCACGGGAGCACAGATACGCAGTATTTT	CATSRDPHGSTDTQYF
TRBD1	few	TRBV13	TRBJ2-7	TGTGCCAGCAGCCCCAGGGACAGACACTACGAGCAGTACTTC	CASSPRDRHYEQYF
TRBD1	.	TRBV7-9	TRBJ2-3	TGTGCCAGCAGCATCCTGGGGGGGACAGGGCTAACGGCGGCAGATACGCAGTATTTT	CASSILGGTGLTAADTQYF
TRBD2	.	TRBV6-1	TRBJ2-7	TGTGCCACCTCCGGGGGGGGACGACGGTCCTACGAGCAGTACTTC	CATSGGGRRSYEQYF
TRBD1	once	TRBV6-1	TRBJ1-2	TGTGCCAGCACCGGGACAGGGGGCCGTGGCTACACCTTC	CASTGTGGRGYTF
.	.	TRBV28	TRBJ1-1	TGTGCCAGCAGTTCCACCGGTGTAGCTTTCTTT	CASSSTGVAFF
TRBD2	.	TRBV6-1	TRBJ2-5	TGTGCCTTAGCCGCGGGGGTGCAAGAGACCCAGTACTTC	CALAAGVQETQYF
.	.	TRBV27	TRBJ2-7	TGTGCCAGCAACTCCCGGGGGCAGACCTACGAGCAGTACTTC	CASNSRGQTYEQYF
.	.	TRBV19	TRBJ2-5	TGTGCCAGTAGTATGGGGAGTGGGCAAGAGACCCAGTACTTC	CASSMGSGQETQYF
.	few	TRBV5-4	TRBJ1-2	TGTGCCAGCAGCTTGAAAACAGGGCACTATGGCTACACCTTC	CASSLKTGHYGYTF
.	.	TRBV18	TRBJ1-4	TGTGCCAGCTCACGGTCCACGCTGGCAACTAATGAAAAACTGTTTTTT	CASSRSTLATNEKLFF
.	.	TRBV11-2	TRBJ2-3	TGTGCCAGCAGCTTGAGTGTTGGAGATACGCAGTATTTT	CASSLSVGDTQYF
.	.	TRBV28	TRBJ1-4	TGTGCCAGCAGTTTCCCAGCTACGGGTAATGAAAAACTGTTTTTT	CASSFPATGNEKLFF
.	.	TRBV2	TRBJ1-6	TGTGCCAGCACAGGGAATTGGGATTCACCCCTCCACTTT	CASTGNWDSPLHF
.	.	TRBV9	TRBJ2-1	TGTGCCAGCAGTGGGGACTCTGCTAATGAGCAGTTCTTC	CASSGDSANEQFF
.	.	TRBV2	TRBJ2-2	TGTGCCAGCAGTGCCGTAGGGGTCGAGAACACCGGGGAGCTGTTTTTT	CASSAVGVENTGELFF
.	few	TRBV5-4	TRBJ1-5	TGTGCCAGCAGCCTAGATGCCCATCAGCCCCAGCATTTT	CASSLDAHQPQHF
TRBD2	.	TRBV28	TRBJ2-5	TGTGCCAGCAGTTGGCCCGGGGCGGGAGGGGAGACCCAGTACTTC	CASSWPGAGGETQYF
TRBD1	.	TRBV19	TRBJ1-5	TGTGCCAGTAGTACCTCTCCGGGACAGGGGTTCAATCAGCCCCAGCATTTT	CASSTSPGQGFNQPQHF
.	.	TRBV29-1	TRBJ2-1	TGCAGCGGGATCGGGGCGGGACGGTACAATGAGCAGTTCTTC	CSGIGAGRYNEQFF
TRBD2	.	TRBV7-2	TRBJ2-5	TGTGCCAGCAGCGGCGGGACTAGCGGGAGGGGAGAGACCCAGTACTTC	CASSGGTSGRGETQYF
.	.	TRBV30	TRBJ2-2	TGTGCCTGGAGTGTGGGGGGAGCTTCTCCCGGGGAGCTGTTTTTT	CAWSVGGASPGELFF
.	.	TRBV10-1	TRBJ2-1	TGCGCCAGCAGTGATCACCAACTTGAATACAATGAGCAGTTCTTC	CASSDHQLEYNEQFF
.	.	TRBV10-2	TRBJ2-7	TGCGCCAGCAGATACGACAGCTACGAGCAGTACTTC	CASRYDSYEQYF
TRBD1	.	TRBV23-1	TRBJ1-2	TGCGCCAGCAGTCACCCGACAGGGCCTAACTATGGCTACACCTTC	CASSHPTGPNYGYTF
TRBD1	.	TRBV6-1	TRBJ2-3	TGTGCCAGCAGTGTTGGGACAGGGGTAGGAGATACGCAGTATTTT	CASSVGTGVGDTQYF
.	few	TRBV6-5	TRBJ1-2	TGTGCCAGCTGTGGCCGTGTTACTAACTATGGCTACACCTTC	CASCGRVTNYGYTF
.	few	TRBV5-1	TRBJ2-5	TGCGCCAGCAGCTTGGTGTGGCGGATGGAGGTAGAGACCCAGTACTTC	CASSLVWRMEVETQYF
.	.	TRBV6-5	TRBJ2-7	TGTGCCAGCAGTTACCAGGGACCGCCCTACGAGCAGTACTTC	CASSYQGPPYEQYF
.	.	TRBV11-2	TRBJ2-2	TGTGCCAGCAGCTTAAATCCGAACACCGGGGAGCTGTTTTTT	CASSLNPNTGELFF
.	.	TRBV6-6	TRBJ2-4	TGTGCCAGCCAGCAGGGCTCGAACATTCAGTACTTC	CASQQGSNIQYF
.	.	TRBV28	TRBJ2-3	TGTGCCAGCAAGGGCGGGTCTAGCGGCACAGATACGCAGTATTTT	CASKGGSSGTDTQYF
.	.	TRBV6-1	TRBJ1-1	TGTGCCAGCACAACCCGGGGGGGCTATCAAACTGAAGCTTTCTTT	CASTTRGGYQTEAFF
.	.	TRBV7-3	TRBJ2-5	TGTGCCAGCAGCCCAGCAGGGAGGGAGACCCAGTACTTC	CASSPAGRETQYF
.	.	TRBV30	TRBJ1-3	TGTGCCTGGGGCGGGTCTGGAAACACCATATATTTT	CAWGGSGNTIYF
TRBD2	.	TRBV7-9	TRBJ2-5	TGTGCCAGCAGCCTCCTAGCGGGAGGGCCGGGGGAGACCCAGTACTTC	CASSLLAGGPGETQYF
.	.	TRBV29-1	TRBJ1-1	TGCAGCGTGGTGACAGATAACACTGAAGCTTTCTTT	CSVVTDNTEAFF
.	.	TRBV21-1	TRBJ2-2	TGTGCCAGCAGCAAAGGAGGGGACCGCAACACCGGGGAGCTGTTTTTT	CASSKGGDRNTGELFF
TRBD2	.	TRBV18	TRBJ2-7	TGTGCCAGCTCACCACAGACGGGAGGGGACGAGCAGTACTTC	CASSPQTGGDEQYF
TRBD1	.	TRBV7-2	TRBJ1-1	TGTGCCAGCATGACAGGGATGAGGCTGACTGAAGCTTTCTTT	CASMTGMRLTEAFF
.	.	TRBV18	TRBJ2-6	TGTGCCAGCACTCACTTCCCCCCAAACTCTGGGGCCAACGTCCTGACTTTC	CASTHFPPNSGANVLTF
.	.	TRBV7-2	TRBJ1-5	TGTGCCAGCAGCTTAGGGTCTGGGGGCGGGCAGCCCCAGCATTTT	CASSLGSGGGQPQHF
.	.	TRBV7-9	TRBJ2-2	TGTGCCAGCAGCTCGCGACGGGGCAGGGAGAGGGACGGGGAGCTGTTTTTT	CASSSRRGRERDGELFF
TRBD2	.	TRBV10-3	TRBJ2-2	TGTGCCATCAGTGAGTTTGCAGCGGGGGTCGGGGAGCTGTTTTTT	CAISEFAAGVGELFF
.	once	TRBV5-1	TRBJ2-2	TGCGCCAGCAGAGTGGGAGGTGGCACCGGGGAGCTGTTTTTT	CASRVGGGTGELFF
.	.	TRBV6-6	TRBJ2-5	TGTGCCAGCAGTCAAGAAGGAGAGACCCAGTACTTC	CASSQEGETQYF
.	.	TRBV7-3	TRBJ2-5	TGTGCCAGCAGCTTAAGTTTAGCGGAGACCCAGTACTTC	CASSLSLAETQYF
.	.	TRBV6-5	TRBJ1-6	TGTGCCACCAAAACAAATACAGGCTTGAATTCACCCCTCCACTTT	CATKTNTGLNSPLHF
TRBD2	few	TRBV7-3	TRBJ2-3	TGTGCCAGCAGCTCAACAGGGACTAGCGGGAGGTCAGATACGCAGTATTTT	CASSSTGTSGRSDTQYF
TRBD2	.	TRBV5-4	TRBJ2-7	TGTGCCAGCAGCTCCGAAACTAGCGGGAGGCCCTACGAGCAGTACTTC	CASSSETSGRPYEQYF
.	.	TRBV19	TRBJ2-2	TGTGCCAGTAGTATCTCTGGGGAGCTGTTTTTT	CASSISGELFF